This T cell receptor beta chain was identified in a study of cytomegalovirus exposure and HLA in healthy donors. Study summary: Inside one of the first data releases sat around 86 million unique TCRs taken from HLA-typed donors.

V was pared by 4 bases and J by 0 bases, with 6 bases between. CDR1 SGDLS and CDR2 YYNGEE come from the germline V gene. CDR3 length equals 13 residues. Amplification used 60 Vbeta primers and 13 Jbeta primers. TCRdb's table, derived via immunoSEQ multiplex PCR, lists solely in-frame clones and lacks some. The sample contains under 200,000 clones, less than 90% of which appear only once. The V and J genes are TRBV9 and TRBJ2-3; no firm D call. Input material: PBMCs. This sequence was found in a man younger than 35 in good health and CMV-seronegative. The CDR3 DNA is TGTGCCAGCAGCCTGACTAGCACAGATACGCAGTATTTT. It is translated as CASSLTSTDTQYF.